This entry is about one TCR beta chain. Its antigen remains unknown. The data originate from a study of shared clonotypes between healthy human individuals. Background on the study: Three CD4 naive, three CD4 memory, two CD8 naive and one CD8 memory plate were used per donor.

CDR1 SEHNR and CDR2 FQNEAQ come from the germline V gene (reference sequence). Trimming took off 2 bases at V and 0 bases at J, with 7 bases between the two ends. This CDR3 comprises 14 residues. General observations from the study: It was the few donors that limited the genetic and exposure-history diversity represented.

Some clones are missing from TCRdb's copy, which holds only in-frame ones; the method was immunoSEQ multiplex PCR. The table records roughly 2.2 million clones, 85% to 95% of them present only once. The sequenced material came from naive CD4+ T cells from PBMCs. The subset denotes: CD45RA+ positively selected. The chain joins TRBV7-9 to TRBJ1-2, with D unclear. This clonotype was sampled from a man aged 18 to 30 in good health. Some clones in this sample may be carry-over from other donors' samples. Here the CDR3 DNA reads TGTGCCAGCAGCTTACAGACTTCTAACTATGGCTACACCTTC. This codes for CASSLQTSNYGYTF. The whole variable domain, filled in from reference TRBV7-9 and TRBJ1-2, reads DTGVSQNPRHKITKRGQNVTFRCDPISEHNRLYWYRQTLGQGPEFLTYFQNEAQLEKSRLLSDRFSAERPKGSFSTLEIQRTEQGDSAMYLCASSLQTSNYGYTFGSGTRLTVV.